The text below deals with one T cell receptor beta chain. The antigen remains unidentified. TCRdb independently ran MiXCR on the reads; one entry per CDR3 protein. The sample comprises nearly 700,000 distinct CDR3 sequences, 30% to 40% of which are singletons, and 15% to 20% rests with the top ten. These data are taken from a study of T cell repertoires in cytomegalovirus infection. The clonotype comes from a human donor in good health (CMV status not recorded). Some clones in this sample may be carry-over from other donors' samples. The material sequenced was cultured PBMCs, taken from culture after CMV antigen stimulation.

The CDR3 nucleotides read TGTGCCAGCAGCTTAGCTCACAGGGAGAACACTGAAGCTTTCTTT. Translating it yields CASSLAHRENTEAFF. The chain is built from TRBV11-2 and TRBJ1-1, with D perhaps TRBD1 (6 bases). Germline V gives CDR1 SGHAT, CDR2 FQNNGV. V was pared by 1 base and J by 1 base, with 10 bases between. The CDR3 is made up of 15 amino acids.